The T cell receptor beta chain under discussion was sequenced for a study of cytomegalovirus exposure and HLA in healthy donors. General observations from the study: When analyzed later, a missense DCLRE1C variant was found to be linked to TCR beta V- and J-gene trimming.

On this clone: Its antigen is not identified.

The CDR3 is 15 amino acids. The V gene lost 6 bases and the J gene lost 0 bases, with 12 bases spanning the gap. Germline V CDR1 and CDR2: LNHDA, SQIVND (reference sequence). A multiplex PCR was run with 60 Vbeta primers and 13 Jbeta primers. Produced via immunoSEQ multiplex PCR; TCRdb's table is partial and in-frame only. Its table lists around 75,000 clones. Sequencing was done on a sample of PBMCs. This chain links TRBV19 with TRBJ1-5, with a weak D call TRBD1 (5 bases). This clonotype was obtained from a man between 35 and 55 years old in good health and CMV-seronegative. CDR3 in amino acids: CASRRQRNSNQPQHF. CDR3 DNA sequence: TGTGCCAGTAGAAGACAGCGAAATAGCAATCAGCCCCAGCATTTT.